The rows below give T cell receptor beta chains drawn from one sample of a study of T cell responses to AZD1222 COVID-19 vaccine. Generated by immunoSEQ multiplex PCR, the TCRdb table keeps only in-frame clones and is missing some. The data hold approximately 140,000 clones, with around 90% observed a single time. Sequenced here: peripheral blood, sampled 28 days after the second AZD1222 dose. The origin of the receptors is an adult who received the AZD1222 COVID-19 vaccine. Both conserved end residues are part of each CDR3. The D gene is left open where the match is weak. Rows give clone size only sometimes, using once, few, many, or a class for an expanded clone.

size	D	J	V	DNA	CDR3
NA	TRBD2	TRBJ2-5	TRBV11-2	TGTGCCAGCAGCAGAGCCCTGGGACTAGCGGGGGTAGAGACCCAGTACTTC	CASSRALGLAGVETQYF
NA	TRBD2	TRBJ2-3	TRBV7-2	TGTGCCAGCAGATTACGACTAGCGGGAGGGATCACAGATACGCAGTATTTT	CASRLRLAGGITDTQYF
NA	NA	TRBJ1-1	TRBV5-1	TGCGCCAGCAGCTCAACAGGGTGGGACACTGAAGCTTTCTTT	CASSSTGWDTEAFF
NA	NA	TRBJ1-2	TRBV27	TGTGCCAGCAGTTCGTCACTAGGAGGCTACACCTTC	CASSSSLGGYTF
NA	TRBD2	TRBJ2-7	TRBV6-2/TRBV6-3	TGTGCCAGCAGTTATTTGGCCGGAGCGGGAGTTGTCAGTAGCTACGAGCAGTACTTC	CASSYLAGAGVVSSYEQYF
NA	TRBD1	TRBJ1-5	TRBV7-8	TGTGCCAGCAGCTGGGACAGAGATCAGCCCCAGCATTTT	CASSWDRDQPQHF
NA	NA	TRBJ2-1	TRBV5-4	TGTGCCAGCAGCTTAACTGGGGGCCATTATGAGCAGTTCTTC	CASSLTGGHYEQFF
NA	NA	TRBJ2-3	TRBV3-1/TRBV3-2	TGTGCCAGCAGCCAAGTACTTTCAGATACGCAGTATTTT	CASSQVLSDTQYF
NA	NA	TRBJ2-3	TRBV14	TGTGCCAGCAGCCACGATAGCACAGATACGCAGTATTTT	CASSHDSTDTQYF
NA	NA	TRBJ1-1	TRBV7-8	TGTGCCAGCAGCTTTTCAGGGGCCACTGAAGCTTTCTTT	CASSFSGATEAFF
NA	NA	TRBJ2-1	TRBV10-1	TGCGCCAGCAGTGAGCGGGCGTCTAGCTCCTACAATGAGCAGTTCTTC	CASSERASSSYNEQFF
NA	NA	TRBJ2-1	TRBV12-3/TRBV12-4	TGTGCCAGCAGTTCCGCCCCTGGCTTTGAGCAGTTCTTC	CASSSAPGFEQFF
NA	NA	TRBJ1-2	TRBV5-1	TGCGCCAGCAGCTTGGAACCAGAAGATGGCTACACCTTC	CASSLEPEDGYTF
NA	TRBD1	TRBJ1-4	TRBV7-9	TGTGCCAGCAGCTTAACAGGGGGAAGGAATGAAAAACTGTTTTTT	CASSLTGGRNEKLFF
NA	NA	TRBJ2-3	TRBV24-1	TGTGCCACCAGTGACACGTCCTTCTTAGATACGCAGTATTTT	CATSDTSFLDTQYF
NA	NA	TRBJ1-6	TRBV7-9	TGTGCCAGCAGCTTAACTGTCCAGTCCTATAATTCACCCCTCCACTTT	CASSLTVQSYNSPLHF
once	NA	TRBJ2-7	TRBV11-2	TGTGCCAGCAGCCGAGACAGATACGAGCAGTACTTC	CASSRDRYEQYF
NA	NA	TRBJ2-2	TRBV27	TGTGCCAGCAGTTTACTAGCAGCTAACACCGGGGAGCTGTTTTTT	CASSLLAANTGELFF
NA	NA	TRBJ2-1	TRBV27	TGTGCCAGCAGCGGGACTCCAACTGACAATGAGCAGTTCTTC	CASSGTPTDNEQFF
NA	NA	TRBJ1-1	TRBV5-1	TGCGCCAGCAGCTTGAGGAGGGACACTGAAGCTTTCTTT	CASSLRRDTEAFF
once	TRBD1	TRBJ1-4	TRBV19	TGTGCCAGTAGTGGGGACAGGGTTACAACTAATGAAAAACTGTTTTTT	CASSGDRVTTNEKLFF
NA	TRBD1	TRBJ1-2	TRBV18	TGTGCCAGCTCACCAACCGGGACAGGACATGGCTACACCTTC	CASSPTGTGHGYTF
NA	NA	TRBJ1-2	TRBV6-5	TGTGCCAGCAGATTACCGGGGCCGAGGGGTGGCTACACCTTC	CASRLPGPRGGYTF